Listed below are T cell receptor beta chains from one sample, sequenced in a study of identical twins. TCRdb analysed the 5' RACE reads with MiXCR anew, one entry per CDR3 protein. The sample consists of about 530,000 distinct CDR3 sequences, 13% to 15% of them appearing once. These data also featured in a second study, about yellow fever vaccine responses in identical twins.

Sequencing input: CD4+ T cells sorted from blood. These receptors were obtained from a woman aged 18-30 years in good health. The conserved cysteine and the conserved F or W are not part of the CDR3 here. Each record gives: V gene, D gene, CDR3 protein. A D gene is named only where the DNA matches it firmly.

TRBV20-1,TRBD2,SARDLGLAGGGTQY
TRBV5-1,.,ASREDSYGYT
TRBV3-1,TRBD1,ASSLTTGDTEAF
TRBV5-1,.,ASRRGLGVSTGELF
TRBV12-3/TRBV12-4,TRBD2,ASSLLAGGLGTQY
TRBV6-5,.,ATLSGRLEAF
TRBV2,TRBD2,ASSGSGRSYEQY
TRBV28,TRBD1,ASSPLWGQGAGEQY
TRBV10-3,TRBD1,AISDAGQVENYGYT
TRBV11-1,TRBD2,ASSKGLAGGLSTDTQY
TRBV5-1,TRBD2,ASSLGGGGGANEQF
TRBV5-1,TRBD1,ASSLTGDGYGYT
TRBV20-1,TRBD2,SARDSAGGRRSYNEQF
TRBV2,TRBD2,ASYSAGTSEQETQY
TRBV5-1,TRBD2,ASSLDVSGRGGNYEQY
TRBV10-3,TRBD2,AISVEAPLAGATDTQY
TRBV29-1,.,SVRSWVGGPHSNEQF
TRBV7-9,TRBD1,ASSLGGQGWNTEAF
TRBV5-1,.,ASKDDNEQF
TRBV6-5,.,ASSYSGGYGYT
TRBV20-1,.,SARWGAGETQY
TRBV2,TRBD2,ASSGFSGTQETQY
TRBV12-3/TRBV12-4,.,ASRVTGPDSPLH
TRBV7-6,TRBD1,ASSSGGQISNQPQH